Following are 5 T cell receptor beta chains from one sample sequenced in a study of shared T cell receptors in the human thymus. TCRdb's table, derived via immunoSEQ multiplex PCR, lists solely in-frame clones and lacks some. The sample has approximately 730,000 clones, approximately 83% seen once; the top ten hold 0.0095% to 0.013%. These data were also filed under a second study, of human thymus T cells.

Sequencing was done on a sample of thymocytes. The receptors here all came from a girl under three years old with a congenital heart defect.

The rearrangement links TRBV5-1 to TRBJ2-7; D may be TRBD1 (6 bases). Trimming removed 4 bases at V and 11 bases at J, with 31 bases between. Germline CDR1 reads SGHRS; CDR2 reads YFSETQ. This CDR3 has 17 residues. In DNA, the CDR3 is TGCGCCAGCAGCGCGGATCCACCCCGGGACAAAAAACCAGGAAAGTACTTC. Its protein is CASSADPPRDKKPGKYF.

In its sample, this clone was seen a few times. V is TRBV4-3 and J is TRBJ2-7, with a weak D call TRBD1 (6 bases). The V gene's germline CDR1 is LGHNA and CDR2 YSLEER. The CDR3 loop spans 19 amino acids. Trimming removed 1 base at V and 3 bases at J, with 25 bases between. This CDR3 reads CASSQGTGITPHYLYEQYF. DNA of the CDR3: TGCGCCAGCAGCCAAGGAACAGGGATTACGCCCCATTACCTCTACGAGCAGTACTTC.

The J gene is TRBJ1-5, the V gene TRBV5-8; 8 bases fit TRBD1. The CDR3 consists of 15 residues. The ends lost 0 bases at V and 9 bases at J; junction bases unmatched: 8. Germline values: CDR1 SGHTS, CDR2 YDEGEE. The CDR3 nucleotides are TGTGCCAGCAGCTTGGCCGCAGGGGGCGGGGCGCCCCAGCATTTT. This translates into CASSLAAGGGAPQHF.

The gene calls are TRBV6-5 and TRBJ2-7; D is unclear. Trimming removed 4 bases from V and 3 bases from J, with 19 bases in between. The CDR3 runs to 16 residues. CDR1 is MNHEY, CDR2 SVGAGI, per germline. The CDR3 nucleotides are TGTGCCAGCAGTTCCCCCTCCCCTGTGAGCCTCTACGAGCAGTACTTC. This encodes CASSSPSPVSLYEQYF.

The chain employs TRBV9 and TRBJ2-3; 9 positions agree with TRBD1. The length of the CDR3 is 16 residues. The junction had 11 bases not matched to a gene; V was cut back by 9 bases and J by 0 bases. The germline V gene has CDR1 SGDLS and CDR2 YYNGEE. The chain's CDR3 is CAIYSGTGNSTDTQYF. The CDR3 DNA reads TGTGCCATCTACTCCGGGACAGGGAATAGCACAGATACGCAGTATTTT.